This T cell receptor beta chain was profiled in a study of blood T cell repertoires in COVID-19. Individuals drawn from 24 US areas were roughly 18 to 95 years old. Data came from immunoSEQ multiplex PCR; TCRdb stores just in-frame clones and leaves some out. The repertoire includes some 300,000 clones, 89% of them detected once, and less than 3.5% sits in the top ten. In its sample, this clone was seen once. V trimming: 5 bases; J trimming: 3 bases; junction bases outside the gene matches: 2. Looked up from germline, CDR1 is MNHNY and CDR2 is SVGAGI (reference sequence). This CDR3 region has 14 residues.

This TCR was sampled from a woman in her fifties or sixties who had been exposed to COVID-19. The chain carries TRBV6-6 and TRBJ2-1; TRBD2 matches at 9 bases. The sample was PBMCs or T cells enriched from blood (not recorded which). CDR3 region: CASSSGGNYNEQFF. CDR3 bases: TGTGCCAGCAGTAGCGGGGGGAACTACAATGAGCAGTTCTTC.